This TCR beta chain was sequenced during a study of control samples from healthy donors and cancer patients. This clone was recorded only once. Here immunoSEQ multiplex PCR was the method, and the copy in TCRdb shows in-frame clones only, minus some. The sample has some 140,000 clones; just under 95% are singletons. Sequencing used blood. This receptor was obtained from a man aged 25 to 40 in good health.

The CDR3 DNA is TGTGCCAGTAGTTTTCCTAGGGAAAAACTGTTTTTT. It encodes CASSFPREKLFF. The rearrangement joins TRBV19 to TRBJ1-4; D uncertain. The ends were cut back, 5 bases at V and 8 bases at J, with 9 bases in the middle. The CDR3 is 12 amino acids. The germline V gene encodes CDR1 LNHDA and CDR2 SQIVND (reference sequence).